This is a list of T cell receptor beta chains from one sample in a study of blood T cells in healthy people across ages. Each CDR3 protein gets one entry after TCRdb re-called the 5' RACE reads with MiXCR. The sample includes around 1,500,000 distinct CDR3 sequences, roughly 27% of them seen just once. The sample taken for sequencing was blood. The receptors come from a woman aged 25 to 39 in good health. Each CDR3 is given with its conserved first and last residue. D genes are given only for firm matches. Not every row has a clone size; where given, it reads once, few, many or a size class.

DNA,CDR3,size,D,J,V
TGCAGTGCTAGAGAGGCCTATAGCACAGATACGCAGTATTTT,CSAREAYSTDTQYF,NA,NA,TRBJ2-3,TRBV20-1
TGCAGCGTTCCCCAACAGGTTACTGGCCCAGATACGCAGTATTTT,CSVPQQVTGPDTQYF,few,NA,TRBJ2-3,TRBV29-1
TGTGCCAGCAGCCATACCCAGGGTCCCTGGAACGAGCAGTACTTC,CASSHTQGPWNEQYF,few,NA,TRBJ2-7,TRBV3-1
TGTGCCAGCGACCGACAGCCCAATCAGCCCCAGCATTTT,CASDRQPNQPQHF,few,NA,TRBJ1-5,TRBV6-1
TGCAGTGCTGGAGACGGACCTTCCTACGAGCAGTACTTC,CSAGDGPSYEQYF,NA,NA,TRBJ2-7,TRBV20-1
NA,CASTSGPGQAYGYTF,few,NA,TRBJ1-2,TRBV19
TGTGCCAGCATACTAGCGGGGGCCCCCACGCAGTATTTT,CASILAGAPTQYF,few,TRBD2,TRBJ2-3,TRBV28
TGCGCCAGCAGCCTTTTGGACGATTATTATGGCTACACCTTC,CASSLLDDYYGYTF,NA,NA,TRBJ1-2,TRBV4-1
TGCGCCAGCAGCTTGGCGACCCAAGAGACCCGGTTCTTC,CASSLATQETRFF,NA,NA,TRBJ2-5,TRBV5-1
TGCAGTGCTCCCAAGCTAGCGGTGAACACCGGGGAGCTGTTTTTT,CSAPKLAVNTGELFF,NA,TRBD2,TRBJ2-2,TRBV20-1
TGTGCCAGCGGGAGGTGGGGGTTCACCGCAATTCGGGATGAGCAGTTCTTC,CASGRWGFTAIRDEQFF,NA,NA,TRBJ2-1,TRBV27
TGTGCCAGCAGCTCATCTAAGGATGAGCAGTTCTTC,CASSSSKDEQFF,NA,NA,TRBJ2-1,TRBV11-2
TGCGCCAGCAGACCAACCCAGAGGAACGCTGAAGCTTTCTTT,CASRPTQRNAEAFF,once,NA,TRBJ1-1,TRBV4-1